This T cell receptor beta chain was found in a study of blood T cell repertoires in COVID-19. The V gene end was trimmed by 3 bases and the J gene end by 5 bases; junction bases not matched to a gene: 8. The V gene's germline CDR1 is MDHEN and CDR2 SYDVKM. The length of the CDR3 is 15 residues. The data were produced by immunoSEQ multiplex PCR, yet TCRdb's version contains in-frame clones alone and is incomplete. The sample includes over 250,000 clones, more than 70% of them seen just once. The chain carries TRBV28 and TRBJ2-7; the match to TRBD1 covers 9 bases. The sequencing input was PBMCs or T cells enriched from blood (not recorded which). This TCR derives from a woman aged 55-70 years in a cohort exposed to, infected with or recovered from COVID-19 (not recorded which). CDR3 protein: CASSFLGQGWDEQYF. In nucleotides, the CDR3 is TGTGCCAGCAGTTTCCTGGGACAGGGTTGGGACGAGCAGTACTTC. The full variable domain, in which reference TRBV28 and TRBJ2-7 provide the parts outside the CDR3, is DVKVTQSSRYLVKRTGEKVFLECVQDMDHENMFWYRQDPGLGLRLIYFSYDVKMKEKGDIPEGYSVSREKKERFSLILESASTNQTSMYLCASSFLGQGWDEQYFGPGTRLTVT.